Each of the 2 T cell receptor beta chains below was sequenced from the same sample in a study of tumor-infiltrating lymphocytes in primary liver carcinoma. From roughly 0.45 ug total RNA, TCR beta cDNA was generated with a primer in the constant region. Three rounds of nested multiplex PCR with slightly modified ARM-PCR produced TCR beta libraries. PCR rounds one and two used TRBV1-TRBV30 forward primers with a C-beta reverse primer for about 9 cycles each. One entry per CDR3 protein, called by TCRdb with MiXCR from the multiplex PCR reads. The sample records 100,000 to 150,000 distinct CDR3 sequences, 50% to 80% being singletons. Bulk tissue was left unsorted, and RNA and DNA were co-extracted from roughly 20-30 mg of it. Sequencing was carried out using liver tumor tissue from sampling region 3. As for subset: tumor region T3, left-lateral pole. These receptors were collected from a woman in her fifties or sixties with primary liver carcinoma and hepatitis B virus infection.

This clonotype is medium-sized. The chain employs TRBV5-6 and TRBJ2-2, with D perhaps matching TRBD1 (8 bases). V shed 4 bases and J shed 5 bases, with 15 bases lying between them. The CDR3 consists of 15 residues. Germline assignment: CDR1 SGHDT and CDR2 YYEEEE. The CDR3 loop is CASSHGQGGTGELFF. The CDR3 DNA follows: TGTGCCAGCAGCCACGGACAGGGAGGGACCGGGGAGCTGTTTTTT. The complete variable domain, with remaining parts taken from reference TRBV5-6 and TRBJ2-2, reads DAGVTQSPTHLIKTRGQQVTLRCSPKSGHDTVSWYQQALGQGPQFIFQYYEEEERQRGNFPDRFSGHQFPNYSSELNVNALLLGDSALYLCASSHGQGGTGELFFGEGSRLTVL.

The chain employs TRBV6-4 and TRBJ2-1; 8 bases map to TRBD2. After removal of 2 bases from V and 12 bases from J, the junction contained 9 bases not matched to a gene. The CDR3 runs 14 residues. Per germline, CDR1 MRHNA and CDR2 SNTAGT. The CDR3 bases are TGTGCCAGCAGTGACAGAGCGGGAGTTATCCCGCAGTTCTTC. Translating it yields CASSDRAGVIPQFF.